Listed below are T cell receptor beta chains from one sample, sequenced in a study of blood T cell repertoires in COVID-19. The method was immunoSEQ multiplex PCR; TCRdb's version includes in-frame clones alone and lacks a portion of them. The repertoire includes 200,000 to 250,000 clones, 88% of them detected once, and 2.7% sits in the top ten. Sequenced sample: peripheral blood. The receptor source for this set is a woman aged 55-75 years with acute or convalescent COVID-19. CDR3s include the opening cysteine and the closing phenylalanine or tryptophan. The order of the fields is V gene, J gene, CDR3 protein.

v_gene: TRBV18; j_gene: TRBJ1-1; CDR3aa: CASSRGMNTEAFF
v_gene: TRBV2; j_gene: TRBJ1-1; CDR3aa: CASSELLTAMNTEAFF
v_gene: TRBV2; j_gene: TRBJ2-7; CDR3aa: CASGEERHLGEQYF
v_gene: TRBV28; j_gene: TRBJ2-7; CDR3aa: CASSNPTGTGIDEQYF
v_gene: TRBV7-3; j_gene: TRBJ1-2; CDR3aa: CASSESRGGGYTF
v_gene: TRBV18; j_gene: TRBJ1-3; CDR3aa: CASSPDTPGGNGNTIYF
v_gene: TRBV3-1/TRBV3-2; j_gene: TRBJ2-1; CDR3aa: CATASRGGYNEQFF
v_gene: TRBV29-1; j_gene: TRBJ2-5; CDR3aa: CSVTGTGFQETQYF
v_gene: TRBV6-4; j_gene: TRBJ2-1; CDR3aa: CASSAQDLPYNEQFF
v_gene: TRBV6-2/TRBV6-3; j_gene: TRBJ1-2; CDR3aa: CASSLTGDYGYTF
v_gene: TRBV27; j_gene: TRBJ2-3; CDR3aa: CASSFQGTDTQYF
v_gene: TRBV5-6; j_gene: TRBJ1-6; CDR3aa: CASRPGQHNSPLHF
v_gene: TRBV28; j_gene: TRBJ1-6; CDR3aa: CASSSLPSGQGENSPLHF
v_gene: TRBV5-1; j_gene: TRBJ2-4; CDR3aa: CASSSSQGTSGLWGLAGFDIQYF
v_gene: TRBV6-2/TRBV6-3; j_gene: TRBJ1-2; CDR3aa: CASSYSTGHRGYTF
v_gene: TRBV2; j_gene: TRBJ2-2; CDR3aa: CASRFAGELFF
v_gene: TRBV18; j_gene: TRBJ2-7; CDR3aa: CASSPKAGTAYEQYF
v_gene: TRBV4-2; j_gene: TRBJ2-5; CDR3aa: CASSQGHWQGKETQYF
v_gene: TRBV12-3/TRBV12-4; j_gene: TRBJ2-1; CDR3aa: CASNTQGAREQFF
v_gene: TRBV30; j_gene: TRBJ2-1; CDR3aa: CAWSVTGGSNEQFF
v_gene: TRBV28; j_gene: TRBJ2-3; CDR3aa: CASRGASASTDTQYF
v_gene: TRBV27; j_gene: TRBJ1-6; CDR3aa: CASSARTGGNSPLHF
v_gene: TRBV10-3; j_gene: TRBJ1-3; CDR3aa: CAISATGVSSGNTIYF
v_gene: TRBV15; j_gene: TRBJ1-1; CDR3aa: CATSRVSWSVGLTRSHMNTEAFF
v_gene: TRBV6-6; j_gene: TRBJ1-2; CDR3aa: CASRPGTGGNYGYTF
v_gene: TRBV29-1; j_gene: TRBJ2-5; CDR3aa: CSVELAGRRQETQYF
v_gene: TRBV19; j_gene: TRBJ2-1; CDR3aa: CARMTSGRVNEQFF
v_gene: TRBV5-1; j_gene: TRBJ2-7; CDR3aa: CASSKDSSYEQYF
v_gene: TRBV3-1/TRBV3-2; j_gene: TRBJ1-4; CDR3aa: CASSHGVREKLFF
v_gene: TRBV19; j_gene: TRBJ2-7; CDR3aa: CASSLGTGTKSYEQYF